This paragraph covers one TCR beta chain sequence. What this receptor recognizes is not known. No base qualities exist here, and no much larger clone lies one base off it. Libraries were built with the immunoSEQ multiplex PCR assay. What TCRdb holds here is the immuneACCESS table cut down to in-frame rearrangements. Part of the clones is not present; checked against another copy, under half of the missing clones reflect an unresolved V gene, and the others are unexplained. Within this sample are some 44,000 clones, with roughly 88% of them counted one time only. The ten most abundant clones make up approximately 0.83% of the sample. Ipilimumab was given at 1 mg/kg intravenously on day 1 of selected weeks, and checkpoint therapy started 14 to 28 days after autologous transplant. Nivolumab was administered at 3 mg/kg intravenously on day 1 of weeks 1, 4, 7, 10, and every two weeks through week 26. This was a Phase Ib clinical trial that tested ipilimumab plus nivolumab, given as combined checkpoint inhibition, for consolidation following autologous stem cell transplantation.

CDR1 and CDR2 are drawn from the germline V gene: SQVTM, ANQGSEA. The CDR3 holds 13 amino acids from the cysteine to the phenylalanine. Only CDR3 DNA is held: 39 bases, read in frame from base 1. The germline ends are 14 bases apart after V is trimmed by 6 bases and J by 3 bases. The entry originates in a study of ipilimumab plus nivolumab after autologous stem cell transplantation (dated by TCRdb to the early 2020s). In terms of the full investigation: A median of about five ipilimumab doses and under ten nivolumab doses was received by trial patients. High-risk transplant-naive patients and patients relapsing within 3 years of a first autologous transplant were included in the myeloma cohort. Patients in the trial were undergoing autologous transplant and had high-risk diffuse large B cell lymphoma, mature T cell lymphoma, or multiple myeloma. The intent-to-treat population of the trial was made up of some 36 patients.

The research as a whole found: According to the authors, a biologic rationale for studying the approach further came from T cell receptor repertoire, regulatory T cell phenotype and gut microbiota profiles. The authors concluded that combined checkpoint inhibition appeared tolerable when used as consolidation after transplant.

This material consisted of PBMCs, taken in a trial of ipilimumab plus nivolumab as post-transplant consolidation. This TCR was sampled from a male donor with multiple myeloma. The chain joins TRBV29-1 to TRBJ2-5; there is no confident call for the D gene. The CDR3 loop reads CSVAPTGEETQYF. Here is the DNA: TGCAGCGTCGCCCCGACTGGGGAAGAGACCCAGTACTTC.